This paragraph reports one TCR beta chain. Its antigen is undetermined. TCRdb's copy holds only in-frame clones and misses some; the assay was immunoSEQ multiplex PCR. The sample contains 100,000 to 150,000 clones, nearly 90% of which appear only once. This record belongs to a study of cytomegalovirus exposure and HLA in healthy donors. Study results and caveats: According to the study, 160 or so TCR beta chains were cytomegalovirus-associated.

V lost 1 base and J lost 5; bases outside the gene matches: 10. The CDR3 length is 16 residues. Germline CDR1 reads SGHVS; CDR2 reads FNYEAQ. The donors were members of the roughly 120-subject validation cohort (separate from the approximately 670-subject first cohort). The rearrangement links TRBV7-6 to TRBJ2-5; 7 positions agree with TRBD2. The sequence was collected from a woman aged 18-29 years in good health and CMV-seronegative. The sequencing sample was made of PBMCs. CDR3 sequence reads: CASSLGAAGLGETQYF. As DNA, the CDR3 is TGTGCCAGCAGCTTAGGGGCAGCGGGGCTGGGGGAGACCCAGTACTTC.